This paragraph covers one T cell receptor (beta chain) sequence. Its specificity is not known. This sample also contains other DNA sequences that code for the same CDR3. Data came from immunoSEQ multiplex PCR; TCRdb stores just in-frame clones and leaves some out. The sample yields about 330,000 clones, 75% to 90% seen once. This specimen comes from a study of cytomegalovirus exposure and HLA in healthy donors. On the study more broadly: The 100 to 150 validation repertoires were reported in a later analysis to have been generated on the same platform as the roughly 720 first-cohort repertoires. Study-wide results and limits: The tendency of first-cohort TCR clusters to co-occur in the roughly 130 validation repertoires emerged from a later analysis. Most sequenced TCRs were rare (though some public TCRs occurred in many donors).

Specimen: PBMCs. The clonotype was recovered from a woman in her twenties or thirties in good health and CMV-seropositive.

CDR3 DNA: TGTGCCAGCAGCGTCAGGGGGCGCGGAGAGACCCAGTACTTC. Its translation is CASSVRGRGETQYF. J is TRBJ2-5 and V is TRBV9; 8 bases agree with TRBD1. After removal of 2 bases from V and 4 bases from J, the junction contained 4 bases not matched to a gene. CDR3 length: 14 amino acids. Germline lookup yields CDR1 SGDLS and CDR2 YYNGEE.